The 25 T cell receptor beta chains below all came from one sample that was sequenced in a study of synovial regulatory T cells in juvenile arthritis. Method: immunoSEQ multiplex PCR; TCRdb's copy keeps in-frame clones and lacks some. This listing includes 7,500 to 10,000 clones. The sequenced material came from Treg cells from blood. Indicated subset: remaining (HLA-DR-negative) circulating blood Treg cells. The receptor source for this set is a donor between 2 and 29 years old with juvenile idiopathic arthritis.

The V gene is TRBV6-5, the J gene TRBJ1-1. Germline assignment: CDR1 MNHEY and CDR2 SVGAGI. CDR3 length: 12 amino acids. No DNA sequence was recorded. CDR3 loop: CASAPYGAEAFF.

This chain joins TRBV6-5 and TRBJ1-6; without DNA, the TCRdb call of TRBD1 cannot be checked. The CDR3 runs to 14 residues. No DNA appears here. Looked up from germline, CDR1 is MNHEY and CDR2 is SVGAGI. The CDR3 region is CASRPGPRGSPLHF.

CDR3 loop: CASSLGIGAPIGDTEAFF. The gene calls are TRBV5-1 and TRBJ1-1. The CDR3 runs to 18 residues. The coding DNA is unavailable. Germline V CDR1 and CDR2: SGHRS, YFSETQ.

The J gene is TRBJ1-2, the V gene TRBV19. There are 16 residues in the CDR3. No DNA is listed. Germline V gene sequence: CDR1 LNHDA, CDR2 SQIVND (reference sequence). CDR3: CASSISGPGGIYGYTF.

The chain employs TRBV7-9 and TRBJ1-4. This CDR3 contains 15 residues. There is no recorded DNA. Germline CDR1 is SEHNR and CDR2 is FQNEAQ (reference sequence). CDR3 residues: CASSLIRPKNEKLFF.

This chain links TRBV19 with TRBJ2-3; TCRdb indicates TRBD2, and absent DNA this call remains unverified. CDR1 is LNHDA, CDR2 SQIVND, per germline (reference sequence). CDR3 length: 13 residues. DNA is not on record. The CDR3 sequence: CASRIIGTDTQYF.

The gene calls are TRBV18 and TRBJ1-2; TCRdb calls TRBD1, which cannot be checked without DNA. There are 13 residues in the CDR3. The DNA is not on file. Germline lookup yields CDR1 KGHSH and CDR2 LQKENI. This chain's CDR3 is CASSPGRIYGYTF.

This rearrangement joins TRBV19 to TRBJ2-1; with no DNA, the TCRdb D assignment of TRBD2 cannot be verified. Germline CDR1 LNHDA, CDR2 SQIVND (reference sequence). The CDR3 is 13 residues long. No DNA is given. Here the CDR3 reads CASSLDFYNEQFF.

The CDR3 sequence: CASSPSRDRHNQPQHF. This sequence joins TRBV16 and TRBJ1-5; TCRdb gives TRBD1 as the D gene, but with no DNA this cannot be confirmed. Germline-derived CDR1 and CDR2 are KGHSY and FQNENV. The CDR3 has 16 residues. No coding sequence is recorded.

The rearrangement joins TRBV6-4 to TRBJ2-1; the D call of TRBD2 rests on TCRdb alone, since no DNA is present to check it. The CDR3 is 17 amino acids. Nucleotide data are not available. The V gene's germline CDR1 is MRHNA and CDR2 SNTAGT. CDR3 sequence reads: CASSREYGLAGTWEQFF.

The chain couples TRBV10-3 to TRBJ1-4. The CDR3 has 14 residues. No DNA sequence is on record. Germline CDR1 ENHRY, CDR2 SYGVKD. The CDR3: CAISEGGPNEKLFF.

The genes are TRBV5-6 and TRBJ2-7; TCRdb designates TRBD1, a call that cannot be tested without DNA. Germline values: CDR1 SGHDT, CDR2 YYEEEE. The CDR3 has 14 residues. DNA is not recorded here. The CDR3 sequence: CASSFGQGTYEQYF. The complete variable domain, with remaining parts taken from reference TRBV5-6 and TRBJ2-7, reads DAGVTQSPTHLIKTRGQQVTLRCSPKSGHDTVSWYQQALGQGPQFIFQYYEEEERQRGNFPDRFSGHQFPNYSSELNVNALLLGDSALYLCASSFGQGTYEQYFGPGTRLTVT.

The chain joins TRBV2 to TRBJ2-1. The CDR3 loop spans 8 amino acids. The nucleotide record is missing. Germline lookup yields CDR1 SNHLY and CDR2 FYNNEI. This chain's CDR3 is CASKRQFF.

The genes are TRBV5-4 and TRBJ1-6; TCRdb reports TRBD1, a call that lacks DNA to check it against. CDR3 size: 15 residues. No DNA sequence was recorded. Germline loops: CDR1 SGHNT, CDR2 YYREEE (reference sequence). The CDR3 here is CASSTGGQTGSPLHF.

The J gene is TRBJ1-2, the V gene TRBV2; the D call from TCRdb, TRBD1, cannot be confirmed without DNA. CDR3 length equals 11 residues. The DNA is not on file. The germline gives CDR1 SNHLY, CDR2 FYNNEI. The CDR3 loop reads CASRANYGYTF.

The rearrangement joins TRBV7-2 to TRBJ2-2; TCRdb's D call of TRBD1 is untestable without DNA. From germline, CDR1 is SGHTA and CDR2 FQGNSA. This CDR3 is built from 15 residues. No nucleotide data were recorded. The CDR3 region is CASSPSQGAGGELFF. The variable domain in full, completed from reference TRBV7-2 and TRBJ2-2, reads GAGVSQSPSNKVTEKGKDVELRCDPISGHTALYWYRQSLGQGLEFLIYFQGNSAPDKSGLPSDRFSAERTGGSVSTLTIQRTQQEDSAVYLCASSPSQGAGGELFFGEGSRLTVL.

The chain joins TRBV7-6 to TRBJ2-7. The CDR3 has 15 residues. DNA was not recorded. CDR1 is SGHVS and CDR2 is FNYEAQ in the germline V gene. This chain's CDR3 is CASSSWDGSSYEQYF.

This chain uses TRBV19 with TRBJ1-2; lacking DNA, the TRBD1 call made by TCRdb goes unchecked. There are 13 residues in the CDR3. No nucleotide data were recorded. Germline-derived CDR1 and CDR2 are LNHDA and SQIVND (reference sequence). The CDR3 sequence is CASRQTPNYGYTF.

V gene TRBV7-7 combines with J gene TRBJ1-4; TCRdb indicates TRBD1, and absent DNA this call remains unverified. The CDR3 runs 14 residues. The DNA is unrecorded. Germline V lookup: CDR1 SSHAT, CDR2 FNYEAQ (reference sequence). This CDR3 is CASSLTASSEKLFF.

The V and J genes are TRBV4-1 and TRBJ1-2; there is no DNA to check the TCRdb D call of TRBD1. The CDR3 consists of 15 residues. DNA was not recorded. Germline loops: CDR1 MGHRA, CDR2 YSYEKL. This CDR3 reads CASSQSRTGGDGYTF.

The CDR3 sequence is CASSEPGGASYEQYF. V usage is TRBV6-4 and J usage is TRBJ2-7; checking the TCRdb D call of TRBD1 is not possible without DNA. CDR1 and CDR2 from the germline V gene are MRHNA and SNTAGT. The CDR3 has 15 amino acids. Only the protein is on record.

This chain connects TRBV18 to TRBJ1-4. The germline V gene encodes CDR1 KGHSH and CDR2 LQKENI. This CDR3 region has 12 residues. The nucleotide record is missing. The CDR3 spells CASSGGGEKLFF.

The chain employs TRBV2 and TRBJ1-6. The CDR3 has 12 amino acids. No DNA appears here. The germline V gene encodes CDR1 SNHLY and CDR2 FYNNEI. The CDR3 region is CASSGGGSPLHF.

The chain is built from TRBV4-3 and TRBJ2-7. The germline V gene encodes CDR1 LGHNA and CDR2 YSLEER. The CDR3 is 15 residues long. No nucleotide data were recorded. The CDR3 region is CASSQGLGRSYEQYF.

The chain links TRBV9 to TRBJ2-7; TCRdb designates TRBD1, a call that cannot be tested without DNA. This CDR3 has 16 residues. No DNA is given. From germline, CDR1 is SGDLS and CDR2 YYNGEE. CDR3 loop: CASSVNGWTAAYEQYF.